The T cell receptor beta chain described here comes from a study of blood T cell repertoires in COVID-19. V dropped 7 bases and J dropped 6 bases, with 13 bases sitting between them. The CDR3 consists of 12 residues. Clones were read by immunoSEQ multiplex PCR, and TCRdb kept only the in-frame ones, dropping some. The sample yields 150,000 to 200,000 clones, just under 85% seen once. Sequences were obtained from peripheral blood. This chain links TRBV12-3 or TRBV12-4 with TRBJ2-7; possibly TRBD1 for D (5 bases). The receptor's source is an elderly woman with COVID-19, enrolled during active disease. CDR3 in DNA: TGTGCCAGCACCGAAGGGGCCCTCGAGCAGTACTTC. As protein: CASTEGALEQYF.